This TCR beta chain was documented in a study of cytomegalovirus exposure and HLA in healthy donors. About the study: Early released data had about 80 million unique TCRs, all coming from HLA-typed donors. Study outcomes and limitations: Presence/absence results assume similar sequencing depth per donor, which may not hold.

As for this clone: Its target is not known.

With 60 Vbeta and 13 Jbeta primers, the PCR was carried out. The method was immunoSEQ multiplex PCR; TCRdb's version includes in-frame clones alone and lacks a portion of them. The sample holds about 150,000 clones, roughly 80% seen once. Trimming shortened V by 1 base and J by 0 bases, and 15 bases separated the two germline ends. Germline V gene sequence: CDR1 SGHVS, CDR2 FNYEAQ. This CDR3 has 17 residues. The receptor's source is a male donor in good health and CMV-seronegative. The J gene is TRBJ2-5, the V gene TRBV7-6; a weak D match, TRBD1 (5 bases). Sequencing was done on a sample of PBMCs. The CDR3 bases are TGTGCCAGCAGCTTAGGGCCGCGCACAGGTTACCAAGAGACCCAGTACTTC. Translation: CASSLGPRTGYQETQYF.